What follows are 7 T cell receptor beta chains derived from one specimen sequenced in a study of T cell responses to AZD1222 COVID-19 vaccine. Sequencing was performed with immunoSEQ multiplex PCR; in TCRdb, only in-frame clones are kept and a portion is missing. The sample holds 94,000 or so clones, about nine tenths seen once. The material sequenced was peripheral blood, taken on day 0 of AZD1222 vaccination. All receptors come from an adult in good health.

The V and J genes are TRBV4-3 and TRBJ1-2; D might be TRBD1 (5 bases). The ends were cut back, 0 bases at V and 2 bases at J, with 10 bases in the middle. In germline, CDR1 is LGHNA, CDR2 YSLEER. CDR3 length equals 15 residues. The CDR3 bases are TGCGCCAGCAGCCAAGAGGACACTTCGAACTATGGCTACACCTTC. Translating gives CASSQEDTSNYGYTF.

The rearrangement links TRBV28 to TRBJ1-6; D is possibly TRBD1 (5 bases). V lost 6 bases, J lost 2 bases, and 14 bases lay in between. The CDR3 loop spans 16 amino acids. Germline CDR1 MDHEN, CDR2 SYDVKM. The CDR3 region has the DNA TGTGCCAGCAGGGTAGGGGTTATCGCCTATAATTCACCCCTCCACTTT. The encoded protein is CASRVGVIAYNSPLHF. Full variable domain (rest looked up from reference TRBV28 and TRBJ1-6): DVKVTQSSRYLVKRTGEKVFLECVQDMDHENMFWYRQDPGLGLRLIYFSYDVKMKEKGDIPEGYSVSREKKERFSLILESASTNQTSMYLCASRVGVIAYNSPLHFGNGTRLTVT.

CDR3 residues: CASSRGSGSSDTQYF. CDR3 nucleotide sequence: TGTGCCAGCAGCCGGGGTAGCGGGAGTTCAGATACGCAGTATTTT. The rearrangement joins TRBV6-5 to TRBJ2-3, with 9 bases matching TRBD2. Germline CDR1 reads MNHEY; CDR2 reads SVGAGI. The trim removed 6 bases at V and 4 bases at J, leaving 8 bases unmatched. The CDR3 covers 15 residues.

This clone occurred once. The chain uses TRBV15 and TRBJ2-7; TRBD2 matches at 7 bases. The CDR3 loop spans 15 amino acids. The V gene's germline CDR1 is LNHNV and CDR2 YYDKDF (reference sequence). Trimming at V came to 1 base and at J to 5 bases, leaving 8 bases not matched to a gene. The CDR3 is CATSRAGSGPHEQYF. CDR3 in DNA: TGTGCCACCAGCAGAGCGGGTAGCGGGCCACACGAGCAGTACTTC.

The chain is built from TRBV2 and TRBJ2-1; 8 nucleotides match TRBD2. The V and J ends lost 2 bases and 5 bases, in that order; junction bases with no gene match: 11. The CDR3 runs 17 residues. Germline lookup yields CDR1 SNHLY and CDR2 FYNNEI. The CDR3 region has the DNA TGTGCCAGCAGTGAATTCGAGGGACTAGTGATTAACAATGAGCAGTTCTTC. Amino acid sequence: CASSEFEGLVINNEQFF.

CDR3 nucleotides: TGTGCCAGTAGTAGCTTGGACAGGGAGGGCGAGCAGTACTTC. Amino acids: CASSSLDREGEQYF. This rearrangement joins TRBV19 to TRBJ2-7; D may be TRBD1 (8 bases). The germline V gene has CDR1 LNHDA and CDR2 SQIVND (reference sequence). The CDR3 loop spans 14 amino acids. V was clipped by 4 bases and J by 6 bases, with 16 bases between them.

The J gene is TRBJ2-5, the V gene TRBV4-3, with 10 bases matching TRBD2. The CDR3 is made up of 18 amino acids. Losses at the gene ends were 0 bases for V and 0 bases for J; bases not matched to a gene: 7. CDR1 LGHNA and CDR2 YSLEER come from the germline V gene. CDR3 residues: CASSQELAGTSYQETQYF. CDR3 sequence (DNA): TGCGCCAGCAGCCAAGAACTAGCGGGAACGTCATACCAAGAGACCCAGTACTTC.